A selection of T cell receptor beta chains follows, all from one sample in a study of post-analysis software for immune sequencing data. TCRdb fed the PCR reads into MiXCR, producing one record per CDR3 protein. The repertoire holds some 690,000 distinct CDR3 sequences, with roughly three fifths as singletons. The sequencing sample was made of blood. The source of these receptors is a girl aged 2 to 10 with multiple sclerosis. Each CDR3 is given with its conserved first and last residue. Fields, in order: clone size, V gene, J gene, D gene, CDR3 protein, CDR3 DNA. D genes are given only for firm matches. The size of a clone is reported for some rows only, either as once, few or many, or as a class for expanded clones.

size: NA; V: TRBV5-5; J: TRBJ2-1; D: TRBD2; CDR3: CASSRTSRLYNEQFF; DNA: TGTGCCAGTAGCCGGACTAGCCGGCTCTACAATGAGCAGTTCTTC
size: NA; V: TRBV28; J: TRBJ2-7; D: NA; CDR3: CASSSQGPYEQYF; DNA: TGTGCCAGCAGTTCACAGGGACCCTACGAGCAGTACTTC
size: NA; V: TRBV6-5; J: TRBJ2-3; D: TRBD2; CDR3: CASSYFGTSGSDTQYF; DNA: TGTGCCAGCAGTTACTTCGGGACTAGCGGCTCAGATACGCAGTATTTT
size: few; V: TRBV7-9; J: TRBJ2-5; D: TRBD1; CDR3: CASSPGGTGKETQYF; DNA: TGTGCCAGCAGCCCAGGGGGGACAGGGAAAGAGACCCAGTACTTC
size: few; V: TRBV29-1; J: TRBJ2-1; D: NA; CDR3: CSVPPGRSFSYNEQFF; DNA: TGCAGCGTCCCCCCTGGCAGGTCATTCTCCTACAATGAGCAGTTCTTC
size: NA; V: TRBV7-9; J: TRBJ2-3; D: NA; CDR3: CASSSQGIADTQYF; DNA: TGTGCCAGCAGCTCACAGGGCATCGCAGATACGCAGTATTTT
size: few; V: TRBV4-1; J: TRBJ2-7; D: TRBD2; CDR3: CASSQVERGGYEQYF; DNA: TGCGCCAGCAGCCAAGTGGAGCGGGGGGGCTACGAGCAGTACTTC
size: NA; V: TRBV6-5; J: TRBJ2-2; D: TRBD2; CDR3: CASSLALRGDWGELFF; DNA: TGTGCCAGCAGTTTAGCCCTGCGGGGGGACTGGGGGGAGCTGTTTTTT
size: NA; V: TRBV7-2; J: TRBJ2-5; D: NA; CDR3: CASSLSGTGEETQYF; DNA: TGTGCCAGCAGCTTATCTGGGACGGGGGAAGAGACCCAGTACTTC
size: NA; V: TRBV7-9; J: TRBJ2-1; D: TRBD1; CDR3: CASSFGTGVSNEQFF; DNA: TGTGCCAGCAGCTTCGGGACAGGGGTTTCGAATGAGCAGTTCTTC
size: NA; V: TRBV7-9; J: TRBJ1-1; D: TRBD1; CDR3: CASSPPGQSSEAFF; DNA: TGTGCCAGCAGCCCCCCGGGACAGTCGTCTGAAGCTTTCTTT
size: NA; V: TRBV20-1; J: TRBJ1-1; D: NA; CDR3: CSSQRGSTTNTEAFF; DNA: TGCAGTTCCCAGAGGGGCAGCACGACGAACACTGAAGCTTTCTTT
size: few; V: TRBV5-1; J: TRBJ2-3; D: TRBD1; CDR3: CASGTGDRVIRDTQYF; DNA: TGCGCCAGCGGAACTGGGGACAGGGTTATAAGAGATACGCAGTATTTT
size: NA; V: TRBV20-1; J: TRBJ2-3; D: TRBD2; CDR3: CSARVGTSADTQYF; DNA: TGCAGTGCTAGAGTTGGGACTAGCGCGGATACGCAGTATTTT
size: NA; V: TRBV20-1; J: TRBJ2-7; D: TRBD2; CDR3: CSARGPSGGSYEQYF; DNA: TGCAGTGCTAGAGGCCCTAGCGGGGGCTCCTACGAGCAGTACTTC
size: NA; V: TRBV10-2; J: TRBJ1-2; D: NA; CDR3: CATWEGGVYGYTF; DNA: TGCGCCACTTGGGAGGGGGGAGTCTATGGCTACACCTTC